Included here is one T cell receptor beta chain sequence, with context. The antigen remains unidentified. PCR was performed a second time for roughly 7 to 11 cycles using a sample-barcoded 5' primer and a J-beta primer mix. All cDNA molecules were each tagged by a template-switch adaptor with 12 random nucleotides. TCRdb independently ran MiXCR on the 5' RACE reads; one entry per CDR3 protein. The table shows hundreds of thousands of distinct CDR3 sequences, with roughly 41% occurring only once. This specimen comes from a study of blood T cells in healthy people across ages. The study, taken as a whole, reports: The unknown donor CMV status may have confounded expanded clonotype changes. Both naive CD4+ cell counts and diversity were greater in long-lived donors than in aged donors. Estimated diversity across one million T cells was deemed an underestimate.

Material for sequencing was blood. The sequence came from a woman aged 55-70 years in good health.

The CDR3 reads CASSEGGRRTEAFF. For the CDR3, the DNA is TGTGCCAGCAGCGAGGGGGGGCGCAGAACTGAAGCTTTCTTT. This chain joins TRBV7-3 and TRBJ1-1; D might be TRBD1 (6 bases). Trimming pared 5 bases from V and 5 bases from J, leaving 15 bases between. The CDR3 runs to 14 residues. The V gene's germline CDR1 is SGHTA and CDR2 FQGTGA.